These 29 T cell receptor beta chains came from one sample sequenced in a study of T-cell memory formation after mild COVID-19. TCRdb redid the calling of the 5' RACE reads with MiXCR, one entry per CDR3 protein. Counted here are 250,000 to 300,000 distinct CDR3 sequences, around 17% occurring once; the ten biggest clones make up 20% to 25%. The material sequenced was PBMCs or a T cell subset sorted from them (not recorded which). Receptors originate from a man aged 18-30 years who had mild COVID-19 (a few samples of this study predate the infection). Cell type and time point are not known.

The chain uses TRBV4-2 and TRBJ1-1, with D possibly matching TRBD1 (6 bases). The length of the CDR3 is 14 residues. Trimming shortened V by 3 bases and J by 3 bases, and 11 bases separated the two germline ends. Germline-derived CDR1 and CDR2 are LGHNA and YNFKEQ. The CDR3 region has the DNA TGTGCCAGCAGCCAGGGGGACATGGACACTGAAGCTTTCTTT. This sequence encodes CASSQGDMDTEAFF.

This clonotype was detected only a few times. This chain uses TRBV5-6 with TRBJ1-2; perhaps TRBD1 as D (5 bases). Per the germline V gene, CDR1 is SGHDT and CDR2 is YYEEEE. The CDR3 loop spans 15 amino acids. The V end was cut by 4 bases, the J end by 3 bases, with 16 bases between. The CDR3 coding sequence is TGTGCCAGCAGCCGCTGGGGGGATAGGGACTATGGCTACACCTTC. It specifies CASSRWGDRDYGYTF.

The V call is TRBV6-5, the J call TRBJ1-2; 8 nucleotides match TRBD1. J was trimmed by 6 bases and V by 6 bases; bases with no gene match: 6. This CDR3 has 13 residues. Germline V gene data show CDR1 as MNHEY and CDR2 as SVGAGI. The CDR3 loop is CASSLPGGHGYTF. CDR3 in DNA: TGTGCCAGCAGCCTTCCAGGGGGCCATGGCTACACCTTC.

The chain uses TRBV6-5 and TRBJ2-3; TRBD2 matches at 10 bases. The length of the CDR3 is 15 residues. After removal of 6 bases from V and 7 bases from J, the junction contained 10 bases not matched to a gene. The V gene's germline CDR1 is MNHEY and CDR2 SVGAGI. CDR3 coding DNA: TGTGCCAGCAGGGGGACAAGCGGGGGGGCAAATACGCAGTATTTT. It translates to CASRGTSGGANTQYF.

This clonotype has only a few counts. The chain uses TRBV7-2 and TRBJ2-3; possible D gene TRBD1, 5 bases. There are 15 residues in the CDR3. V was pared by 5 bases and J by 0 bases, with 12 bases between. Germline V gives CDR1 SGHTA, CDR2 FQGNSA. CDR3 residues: CASSRDSLSTDTQYF. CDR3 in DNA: TGTGCCAGCAGCCGAGACAGCCTCAGCACAGATACGCAGTATTTT.

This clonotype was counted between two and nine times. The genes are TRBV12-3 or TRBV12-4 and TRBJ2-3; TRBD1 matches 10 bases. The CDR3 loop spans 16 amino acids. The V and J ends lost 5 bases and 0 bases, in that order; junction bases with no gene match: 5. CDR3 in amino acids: CASSLRTGGSTDTQYF. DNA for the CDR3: TGTGCCAGCAGTCTGCGGACAGGGGGTAGCACAGATACGCAGTATTTT.

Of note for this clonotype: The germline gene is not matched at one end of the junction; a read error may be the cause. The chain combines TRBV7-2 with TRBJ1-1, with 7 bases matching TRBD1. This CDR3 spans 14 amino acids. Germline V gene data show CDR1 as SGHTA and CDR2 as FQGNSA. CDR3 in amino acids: CASSLFASDRQSFF. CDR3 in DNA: TGTGCCAGCAGCTTATTTGCGTCGGACAGGCAATCATTTTTT.

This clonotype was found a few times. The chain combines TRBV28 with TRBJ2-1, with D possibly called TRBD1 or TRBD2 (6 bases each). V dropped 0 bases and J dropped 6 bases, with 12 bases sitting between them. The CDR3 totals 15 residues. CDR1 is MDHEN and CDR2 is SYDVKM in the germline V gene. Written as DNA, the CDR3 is TGTGCCAGCAGTTTATGGGGGGGCCGTTCCAATGAGCAGTTCTTC. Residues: CASSLWGGRSNEQFF.

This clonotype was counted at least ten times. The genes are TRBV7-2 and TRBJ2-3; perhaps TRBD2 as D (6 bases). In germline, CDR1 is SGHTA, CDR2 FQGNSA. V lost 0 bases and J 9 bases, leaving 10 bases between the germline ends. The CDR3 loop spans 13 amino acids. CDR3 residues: CASSLARRDTQYF. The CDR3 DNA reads TGTGCCAGCAGCTTAGCGAGGAGGGACACGCAGTATTTT.

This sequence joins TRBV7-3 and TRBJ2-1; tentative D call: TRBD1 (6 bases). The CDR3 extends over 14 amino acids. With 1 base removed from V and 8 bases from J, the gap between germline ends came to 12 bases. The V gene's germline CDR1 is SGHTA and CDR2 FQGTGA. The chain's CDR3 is CASSLNGGAYEQFF. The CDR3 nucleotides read TGTGCCAGCAGCTTAAATGGGGGCGCATATGAGCAGTTCTTC.

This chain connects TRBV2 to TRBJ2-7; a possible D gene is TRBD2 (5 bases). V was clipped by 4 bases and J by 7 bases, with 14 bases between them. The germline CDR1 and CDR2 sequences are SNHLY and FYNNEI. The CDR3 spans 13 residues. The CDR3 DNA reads TGTGCCAGCAGTGTGTCTCAGGCGGGTGAGCAGTACGTC. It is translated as CASSVSQAGEQYV.

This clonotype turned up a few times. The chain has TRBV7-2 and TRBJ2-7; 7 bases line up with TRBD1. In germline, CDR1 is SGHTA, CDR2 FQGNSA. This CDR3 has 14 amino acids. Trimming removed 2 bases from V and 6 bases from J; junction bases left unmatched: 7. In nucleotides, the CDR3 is TGTGCCAGCAGCTTATCCGGACAGGCGGGCGAGCAGTACGTC. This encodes CASSLSGQAGEQYV.

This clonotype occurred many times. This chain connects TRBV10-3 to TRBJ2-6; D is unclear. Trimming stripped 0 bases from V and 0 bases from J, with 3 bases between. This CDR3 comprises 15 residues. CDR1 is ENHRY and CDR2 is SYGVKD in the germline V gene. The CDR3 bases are TGTGCCATCAGTGAGTCCAGCTCTGGGGCCAACGTCCTGACTTTC. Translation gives CAISESSSGANVLTF.

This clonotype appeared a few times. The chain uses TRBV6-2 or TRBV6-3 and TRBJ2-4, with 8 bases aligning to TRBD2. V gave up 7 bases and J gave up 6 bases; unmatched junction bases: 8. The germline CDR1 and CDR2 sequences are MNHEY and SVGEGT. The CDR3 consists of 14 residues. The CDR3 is CASMTGGTGNIQYF. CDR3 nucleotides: TGTGCCAGCATGACGGGGGGGACGGGAAACATTCAGTACTTC.

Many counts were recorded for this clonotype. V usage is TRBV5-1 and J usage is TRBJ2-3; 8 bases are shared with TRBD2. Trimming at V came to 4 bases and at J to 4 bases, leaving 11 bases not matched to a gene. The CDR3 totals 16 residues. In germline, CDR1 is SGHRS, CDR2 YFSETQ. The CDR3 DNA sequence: TGCGCCAGCAGCCAGCTGCGGGCGGGGGGTTCAGATACGCAGTATTTT. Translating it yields CASSQLRAGGSDTQYF.

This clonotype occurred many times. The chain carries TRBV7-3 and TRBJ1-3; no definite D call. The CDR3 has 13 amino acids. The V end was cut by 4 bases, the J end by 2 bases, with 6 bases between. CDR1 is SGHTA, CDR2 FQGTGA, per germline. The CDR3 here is CASSSNTGNTIYF. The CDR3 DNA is TGTGCCAGCAGCTCCAATACTGGAAACACCATATATTTT.

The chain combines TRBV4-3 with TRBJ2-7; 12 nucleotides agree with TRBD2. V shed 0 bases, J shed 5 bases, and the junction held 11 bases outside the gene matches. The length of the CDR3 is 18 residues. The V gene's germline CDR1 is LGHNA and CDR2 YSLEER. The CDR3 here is CASSQDLPSGGARNEQYV. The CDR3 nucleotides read TGCGCCAGCAGCCAAGATCTCCCTAGCGGGGGGGCTAGGAACGAGCAGTACGTC.

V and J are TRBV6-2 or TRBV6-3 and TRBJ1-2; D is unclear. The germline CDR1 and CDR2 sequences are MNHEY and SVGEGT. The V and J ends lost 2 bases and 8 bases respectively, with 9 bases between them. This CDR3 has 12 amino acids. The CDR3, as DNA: TGTGCCAGCAGTTACGCGGGGTACGGCTACACCTTC. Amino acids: CASSYAGYGYTF.

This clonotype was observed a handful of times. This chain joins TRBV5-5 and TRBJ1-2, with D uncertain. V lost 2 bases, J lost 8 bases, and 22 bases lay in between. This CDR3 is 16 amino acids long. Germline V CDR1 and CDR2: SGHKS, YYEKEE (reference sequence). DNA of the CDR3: TGTGCCAGCAGCTTCACTCCGCAGCCGTACCGAGTCGGCTACACCTTC. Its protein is CASSFTPQPYRVGYTF.

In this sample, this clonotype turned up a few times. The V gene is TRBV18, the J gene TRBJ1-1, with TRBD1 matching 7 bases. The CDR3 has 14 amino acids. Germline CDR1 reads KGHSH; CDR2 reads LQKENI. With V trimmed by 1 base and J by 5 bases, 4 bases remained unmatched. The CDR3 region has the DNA TGTGCCAGCTCACCACTCGACAGGGTAACTGAAGCTTTCTTT. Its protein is CASSPLDRVTEAFF.

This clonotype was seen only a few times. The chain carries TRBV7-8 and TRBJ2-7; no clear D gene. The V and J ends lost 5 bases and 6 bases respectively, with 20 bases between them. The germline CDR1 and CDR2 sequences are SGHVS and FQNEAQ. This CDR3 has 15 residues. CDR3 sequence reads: CASSPKGPRASEQYF. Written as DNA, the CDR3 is TGTGCCAGCAGCCCAAAGGGTCCTAGAGCCTCCGAGCAGTACTTC.

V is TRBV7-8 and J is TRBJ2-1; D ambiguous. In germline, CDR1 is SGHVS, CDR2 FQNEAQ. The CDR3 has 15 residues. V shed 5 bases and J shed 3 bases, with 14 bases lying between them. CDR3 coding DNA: TGTGCCAGCAGCCCCCGCCCGGCCAGCTACAATGAGCAGTTCTTC. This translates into CASSPRPASYNEQFF. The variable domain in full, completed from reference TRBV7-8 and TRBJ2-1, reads GAGVSQSPRYKVAKRGQDVALRCDPISGHVSLFWYQQALGQGPEFLTYFQNEAQLDKSGLPSDRFFAERPEGSVSTLKIQRTQQEDSAVYLCASSPRPASYNEQFFGPGTRLTVL.

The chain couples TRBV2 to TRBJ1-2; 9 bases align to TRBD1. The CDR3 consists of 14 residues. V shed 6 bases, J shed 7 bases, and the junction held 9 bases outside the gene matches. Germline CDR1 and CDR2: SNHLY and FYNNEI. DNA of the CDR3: TGTGCCAGCAGACTACAGGGGGCGCATTCTGGCTACACCTTC. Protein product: CASRLQGAHSGYTF.

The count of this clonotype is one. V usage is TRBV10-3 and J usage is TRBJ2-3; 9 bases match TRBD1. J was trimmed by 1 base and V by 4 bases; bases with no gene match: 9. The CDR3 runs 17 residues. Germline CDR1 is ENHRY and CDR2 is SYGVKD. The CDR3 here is CAISAISQGAGTDTQYF. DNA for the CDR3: TGTGCCATCAGTGCCATTTCACAGGGGGCAGGCACAGATACGCAGTATTTT.

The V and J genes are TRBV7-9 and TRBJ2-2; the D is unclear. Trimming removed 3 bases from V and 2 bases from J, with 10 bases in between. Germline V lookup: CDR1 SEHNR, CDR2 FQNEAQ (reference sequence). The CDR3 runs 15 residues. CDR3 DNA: TGTGCCAGCAGCTTTACGAGAGTAAACACCGGGGAGCTGTTTTTT. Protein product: CASSFTRVNTGELFF. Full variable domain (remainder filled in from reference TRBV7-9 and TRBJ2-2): DTGVSQNPRHKITKRGQNVTFRCDPISEHNRLYWYRQTLGQGPEFLTYFQNEAQLEKSRLLSDRFSAERPKGSFSTLEIQRTEQGDSAMYLCASSFTRVNTGELFFGEGSRLTVL.

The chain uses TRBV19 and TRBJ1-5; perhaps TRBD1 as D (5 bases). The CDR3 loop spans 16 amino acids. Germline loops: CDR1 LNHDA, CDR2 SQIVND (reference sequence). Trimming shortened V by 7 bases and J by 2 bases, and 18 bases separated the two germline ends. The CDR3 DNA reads TGTGCCAGTATGGATCGAGGGGTCTCCGGCAATCAGCCCCAGCATTTT. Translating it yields CASMDRGVSGNQPQHF. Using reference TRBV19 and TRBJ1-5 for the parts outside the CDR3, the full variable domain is DGGITQSPKYLFRKEGQNVTLSCEQNLNHDAMYWYRQDPGQGLRLIYYSQIVNDFQKGDIAEGYSVSREKKESFPLTVTSAQKNPTAFYLCASMDRGVSGNQPQHFGDGTRLSIL.

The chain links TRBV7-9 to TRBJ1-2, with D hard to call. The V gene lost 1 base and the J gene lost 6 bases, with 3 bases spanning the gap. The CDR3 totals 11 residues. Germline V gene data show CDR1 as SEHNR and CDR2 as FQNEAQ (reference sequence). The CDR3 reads CASSLGDGYTF. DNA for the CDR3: TGTGCCAGCAGCTTAGGGGATGGCTACACCTTC.

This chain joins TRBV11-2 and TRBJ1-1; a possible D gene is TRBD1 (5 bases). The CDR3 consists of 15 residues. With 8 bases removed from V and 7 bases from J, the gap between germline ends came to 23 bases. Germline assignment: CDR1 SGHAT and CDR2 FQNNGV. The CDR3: CASGRTTGPRGEAFF. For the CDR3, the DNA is TGTGCCAGCGGTAGAACTACGGGGCCGAGAGGTGAAGCTTTCTTT.

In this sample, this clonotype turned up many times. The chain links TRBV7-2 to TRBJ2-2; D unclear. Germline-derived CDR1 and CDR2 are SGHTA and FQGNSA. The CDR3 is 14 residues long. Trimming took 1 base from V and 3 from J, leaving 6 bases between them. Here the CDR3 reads CASSLVPYTGELFF. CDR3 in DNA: TGTGCCAGCAGCTTAGTCCCGTACACCGGGGAGCTGTTTTTT. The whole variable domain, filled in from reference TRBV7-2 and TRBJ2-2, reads GAGVSQSPSNKVTEKGKDVELRCDPISGHTALYWYRQSLGQGLEFLIYFQGNSAPDKSGLPSDRFSAERTGGSVSTLTIQRTQQEDSAVYLCASSLVPYTGELFFGEGSRLTVL.